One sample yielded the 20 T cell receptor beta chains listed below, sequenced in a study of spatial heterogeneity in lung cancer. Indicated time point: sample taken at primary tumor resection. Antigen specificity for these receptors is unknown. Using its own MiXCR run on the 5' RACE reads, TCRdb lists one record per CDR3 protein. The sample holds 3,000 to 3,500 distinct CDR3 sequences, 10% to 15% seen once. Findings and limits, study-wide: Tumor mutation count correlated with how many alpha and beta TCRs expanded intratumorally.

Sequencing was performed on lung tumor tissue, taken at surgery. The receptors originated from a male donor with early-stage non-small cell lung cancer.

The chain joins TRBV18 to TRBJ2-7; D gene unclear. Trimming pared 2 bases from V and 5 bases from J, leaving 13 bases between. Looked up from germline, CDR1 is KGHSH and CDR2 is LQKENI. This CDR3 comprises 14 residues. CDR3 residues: CASSPSVQTDEQYF. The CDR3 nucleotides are TGTGCCAGCTCACCATCCGTCCAGACCGACGAGCAGTACTTC.

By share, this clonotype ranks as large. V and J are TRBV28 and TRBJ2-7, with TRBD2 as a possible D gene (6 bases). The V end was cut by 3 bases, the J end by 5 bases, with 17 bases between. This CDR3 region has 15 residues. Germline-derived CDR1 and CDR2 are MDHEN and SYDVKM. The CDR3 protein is CASSLGVGLRDEQYF. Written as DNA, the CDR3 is TGTGCCAGCAGTTTGGGGGTGGGACTCCGGGACGAGCAGTACTTC.

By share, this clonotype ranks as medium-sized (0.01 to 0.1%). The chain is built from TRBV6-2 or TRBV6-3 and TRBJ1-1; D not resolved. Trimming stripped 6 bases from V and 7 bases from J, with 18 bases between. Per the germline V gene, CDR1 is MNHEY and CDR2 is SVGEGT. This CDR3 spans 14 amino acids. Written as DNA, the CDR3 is TGTGCCAGCAGACGGAAACAGAGGCCTTATGAAGCTTTCTTT. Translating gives CASRRKQRPYEAFF.

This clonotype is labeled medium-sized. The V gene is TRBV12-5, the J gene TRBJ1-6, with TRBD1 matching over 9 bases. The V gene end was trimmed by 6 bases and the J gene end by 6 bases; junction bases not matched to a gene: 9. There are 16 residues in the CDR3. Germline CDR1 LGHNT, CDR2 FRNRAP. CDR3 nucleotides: TGTGCTAGTGGCACCACGCGGACAGGGGTTAATTCACCCCTCCACTTT. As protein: CASGTTRTGVNSPLHF.

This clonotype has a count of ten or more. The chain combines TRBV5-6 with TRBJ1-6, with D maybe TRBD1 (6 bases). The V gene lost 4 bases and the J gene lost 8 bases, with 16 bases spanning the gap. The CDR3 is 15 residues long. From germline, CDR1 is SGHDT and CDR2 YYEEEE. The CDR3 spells CASSLGQTRYSPLHF. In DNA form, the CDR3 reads TGTGCCAGCAGCCTCGGACAGACCCGCTATTCACCCCTCCACTTT.

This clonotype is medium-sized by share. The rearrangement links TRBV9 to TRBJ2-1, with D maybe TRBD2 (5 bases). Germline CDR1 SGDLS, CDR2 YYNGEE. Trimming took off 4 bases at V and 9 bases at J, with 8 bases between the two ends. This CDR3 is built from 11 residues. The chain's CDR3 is CASSPGFEQFF. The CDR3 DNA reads TGTGCCAGCAGCCCGGGATTTGAGCAGTTCTTC.

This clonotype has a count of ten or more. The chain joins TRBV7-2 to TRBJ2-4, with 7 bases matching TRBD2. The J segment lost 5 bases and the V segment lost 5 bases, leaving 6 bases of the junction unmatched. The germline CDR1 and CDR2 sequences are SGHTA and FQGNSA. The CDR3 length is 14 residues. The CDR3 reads CASSQGGGQNIQYF. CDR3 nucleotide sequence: TGTGCCAGCAGCCAAGGCGGGGGACAAAACATTCAGTACTTC.

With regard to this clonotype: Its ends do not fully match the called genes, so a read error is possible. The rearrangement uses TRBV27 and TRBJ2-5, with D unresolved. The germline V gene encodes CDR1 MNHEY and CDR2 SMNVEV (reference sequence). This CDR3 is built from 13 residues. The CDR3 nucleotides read TGCGCCAGCAGTTTGAGGCGGCAAGAGACCCAGTACTTC. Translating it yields CASSLRRQETQYF.

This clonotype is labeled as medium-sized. The CDR3 nucleotides read TGCGCCAGCAGACAGGGGGCTGATGGCTACACCTTC. Its protein product is CASRQGADGYTF. This chain joins TRBV5-1 and TRBJ1-2; the match to TRBD1 covers 9 bases. CDR3 length: 12 residues. V gave up 5 bases and J gave up 6 bases; unmatched junction bases: 2. Looked up from germline, CDR1 is SGHRS and CDR2 is YFSETQ.

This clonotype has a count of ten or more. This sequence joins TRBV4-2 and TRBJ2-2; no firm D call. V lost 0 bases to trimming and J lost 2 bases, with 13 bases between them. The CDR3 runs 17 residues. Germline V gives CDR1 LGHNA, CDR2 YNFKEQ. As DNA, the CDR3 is TGTGCCAGCAGCCAAGATTTCACGGTGGGAAACACCGGGGAGCTGTTTTTT. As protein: CASSQDFTVGNTGELFF.

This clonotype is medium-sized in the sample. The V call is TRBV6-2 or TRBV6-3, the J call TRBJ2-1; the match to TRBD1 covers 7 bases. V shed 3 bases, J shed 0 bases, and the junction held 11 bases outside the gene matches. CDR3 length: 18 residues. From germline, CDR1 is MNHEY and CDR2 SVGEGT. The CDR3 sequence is CASSYSDRALSSYNEQFF. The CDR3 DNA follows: TGTGCCAGCAGTTATAGCGACAGGGCGCTGAGCTCCTACAATGAGCAGTTCTTC.

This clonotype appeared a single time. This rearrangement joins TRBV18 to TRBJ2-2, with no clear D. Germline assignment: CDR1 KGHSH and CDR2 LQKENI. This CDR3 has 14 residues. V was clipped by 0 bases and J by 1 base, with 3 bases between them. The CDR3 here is CASSPPMNTGELFF. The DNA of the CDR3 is TGTGCCAGCTCACCACCGATGAACACCGGGGAGCTGTTTTTT.

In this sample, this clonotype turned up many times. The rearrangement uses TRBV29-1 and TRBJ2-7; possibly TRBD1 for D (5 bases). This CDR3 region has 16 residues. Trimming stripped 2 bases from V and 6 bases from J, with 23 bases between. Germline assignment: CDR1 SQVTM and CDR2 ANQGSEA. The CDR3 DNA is TGCAGCGTTGAAAGGGGTGGGAACAGACGGTCCGGCGAGCAGTACTTC. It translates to CSVERGGNRRSGEQYF.

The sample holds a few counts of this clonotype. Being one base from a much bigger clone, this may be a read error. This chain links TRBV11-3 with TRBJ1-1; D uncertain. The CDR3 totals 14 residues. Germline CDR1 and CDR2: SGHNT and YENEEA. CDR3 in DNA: TGTGTCAGCAGCCCCAGGCAACCGAACACTGAAGCTTTCTTT. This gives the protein CVSSPRQPNTEAFF.

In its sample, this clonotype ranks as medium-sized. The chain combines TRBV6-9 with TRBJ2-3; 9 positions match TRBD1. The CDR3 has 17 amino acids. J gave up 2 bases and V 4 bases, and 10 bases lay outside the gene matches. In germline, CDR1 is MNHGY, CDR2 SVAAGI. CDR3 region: CASSSRRGDRDTDTQYF. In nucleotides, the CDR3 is TGTGCCAGCAGTTCTCGACGGGGGGACAGGGACACAGATACGCAGTATTTT.

In DNA, the CDR3 is TGCAGTGCTACCGAACTAGCGGGGATTTACGAGCAGTACTTC. Translation: CSATELAGIYEQYF. J is TRBJ2-7 and V is TRBV20-1; 10 bases match TRBD2. The length of the CDR3 is 14 residues. J lost 4 bases, V lost 4 bases, and 7 bases had no gene match. Germline V gene lookup returns CDR1 DFQATT and CDR2 SNEGSKA (reference sequence).

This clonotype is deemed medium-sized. CDR3 in amino acids: CASSQSRNTEAFF. The DNA for the CDR3 is TGTGCCAGCAGCCAATCAAGGAACACTGAAGCTTTCTTT. The chain links TRBV3-1 to TRBJ1-1, with D hard to call. The V gene lost 2 bases and the J gene lost 1 base, with 5 bases spanning the gap. This CDR3 contains 13 residues. Germline V gene sequence: CDR1 LGHDT, CDR2 YNNKEL (reference sequence).

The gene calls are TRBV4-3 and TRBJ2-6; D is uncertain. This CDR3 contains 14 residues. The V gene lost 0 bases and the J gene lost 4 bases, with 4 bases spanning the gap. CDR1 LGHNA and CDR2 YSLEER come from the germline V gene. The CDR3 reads CASSQDRGANVLTF. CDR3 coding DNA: TGCGCCAGCAGCCAAGATCGAGGGGCCAACGTCCTGACTTTC.

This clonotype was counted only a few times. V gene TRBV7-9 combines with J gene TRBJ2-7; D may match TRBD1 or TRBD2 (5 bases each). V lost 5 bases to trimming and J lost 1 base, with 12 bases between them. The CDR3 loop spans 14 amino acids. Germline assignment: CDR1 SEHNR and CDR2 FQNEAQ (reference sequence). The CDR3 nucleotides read TGTGCCAGCAGCCCAGGGACGGATTCCTACGAGCAGTACTTC. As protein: CASSPGTDSYEQYF.

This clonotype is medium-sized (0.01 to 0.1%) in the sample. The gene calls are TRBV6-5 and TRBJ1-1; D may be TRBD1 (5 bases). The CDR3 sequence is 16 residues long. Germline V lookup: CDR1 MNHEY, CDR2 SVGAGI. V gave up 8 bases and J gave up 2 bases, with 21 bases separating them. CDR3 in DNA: TGTGCCAGCGACAAAGGAGCACGGGGCCCTAACACTGAAGCTTTCTTT. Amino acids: CASDKGARGPNTEAFF.